Listed here are 6 T cell receptor beta chains from one sample, sequenced in a study of T cells after somatic rescue of genetic block. Profiled with immunoSEQ multiplex PCR; TCRdb holds only in-frame clones, not every one. The sample shows about 70,000 clones, approximately 90% of them seen only once. The specimen was peripheral blood mononuclear cells (PBMCs). The receptors were gathered from a man aged 40-49 years.

This chain links TRBV6-1 with TRBJ2-5; D unclear. CDR1 MNHNS and CDR2 SASEGT come from the germline V gene. Trimming left V 2 bases short and J 5 bases short, with 12 bases between. The CDR3 extends over 14 amino acids. Here the CDR3 DNA reads TGTGCCAGCAGTGAATCCCAGGTGGGGGAGACCCAGTACTTC. This translates into CASSESQVGETQYF.

V is TRBV5-6 and J is TRBJ2-1, with 10 bases lining up with TRBD1. This CDR3 is built from 18 residues. Trimming removed 3 bases from V and 7 bases from J; junction bases left unmatched: 16. In germline, CDR1 is SGHDT, CDR2 YYEEEE. In DNA, the CDR3 is TGTGCCAGCAGCTCCACGTGGGTGGGACAGGGGACCGGAAATGAGCAGTTCTTC. It encodes CASSSTWVGQGTGNEQFF.

V is TRBV11-2 and J is TRBJ2-1, with TRBD1 matching over 8 bases. From germline, CDR1 is SGHAT and CDR2 FQNNGV. The ends lost 1 base at V and 2 bases at J; junction bases unmatched: 4. The CDR3 covers 16 residues. The CDR3 spells CASSLGTGGTYNEQFF. CDR3 DNA sequence: TGTGCCAGCAGCTTAGGAACAGGGGGGACCTACAATGAGCAGTTCTTC.

This chain connects TRBV2 to TRBJ2-7; 7 positions agree with TRBD1. There are 14 residues in the CDR3. J was trimmed by 4 bases and V by 4 bases; bases with no gene match: 7. Germline V gene sequence: CDR1 SNHLY, CDR2 FYNNEI. DNA of the CDR3: TGTGCCAGCAGTGGTGACAGGGTCGGGTACGAGCAGTACTTC. Residues: CASSGDRVGYEQYF.

The genes are TRBV27 and TRBJ2-7; 9 positions match TRBD1. The CDR3 has 15 residues. V lost 0 bases, J lost 4 bases, and 4 bases stayed unmatched. Germline-derived CDR1 and CDR2 are MNHEY and SMNVEV (reference sequence). The CDR3 coding sequence is TGTGCCAGCAGTTTATCAGGGACAGGGACTTACGAGCAGTACTTC. Translating gives CASSLSGTGTYEQYF.

V usage is TRBV10-3 and J usage is TRBJ2-1, with 9 bases matching TRBD2. V was pared by 4 bases and J by 1 base, with 5 bases of the junction left unmatched. CDR3 length: 16 residues. Germline V CDR1 and CDR2: ENHRY, SYGVKD. The CDR3 region is CAISGASGESYNEQFF. CDR3 bases: TGTGCCATCAGTGGGGCTAGCGGGGAGTCCTACAATGAGCAGTTCTTC.